This TCR beta chain was profiled in a study of T cells in Graves' hyperthyroidism and ophthalmopathy. The TCR beta CDR3 regions underwent amplification using RNA transcripts as the source. In the first-round RT-PCR of the TCR CDR3, the HTBI primer set was used. TCRdb re-analysed the multiplex PCR reads in MiXCR, keeping a single row per CDR3 protein. The sample has a few hundred thousand distinct CDR3 sequences, approximately 14% seen once; the top ten hold about 4.9%. Overall study results and limits: Classification by a 13 V-J model distinguished ophthalmopathy from stable hyperthyroidism.

The germline gives CDR1 SGDLS, CDR2 YYNGEE. The CDR3 is made up of 16 amino acids. Trimming cost V 3 bases and J 4 bases; bases outside gene matches: 9. The table lists this clonotype with many counts. The antigen is not known. The source is a woman between 18 and 29 years old with Graves' hyperthyroidism. The gene calls are TRBV9 and TRBJ2-3; 9 bases are shared with TRBD2. Sequencing was performed on blood. In nucleotides, the CDR3 is TGTGCCAGCAGCGCCCGAGTAGCGGGAGTCCCAGATACGCAGTATTTT. This codes for CASSARVAGVPDTQYF.